This TCR beta chain came from a study of OX40 agonist ivuxolimab in advanced cancers. Whole-study context: Partial responses were seen in three patients, one with hepatocellular carcinoma and two with cutaneous melanoma. Study conclusions and caveats: At 0.1 to 3.0 mg/kg and by week 6, CD4+ and CD8+ T cells in the blood had expanded clonally. Antigen targets of the expanded peripheral T cells went undetermined.

Of note for this clone: Its antigen is still unknown.

V lost 5 bases and J 6 bases, leaving 10 bases between the germline ends. Germline values: CDR1 MDHEN, CDR2 SYDVKM. The CDR3 sequence is 13 residues long. Sequencing was performed with immunoSEQ multiplex PCR; in TCRdb, only in-frame clones are kept and a portion is missing. This sample carries some 77,000 clones, about 90% of them seen once, and the ten largest clones take about 1.8%. V is TRBV28 and J is TRBJ1-4; weak D call: TRBD1 (6 bases). The sample in question was CD4+ or CD8+ T cells sorted from blood, obtained in a trial of the OX40 agonist ivuxolimab. The receptor was derived from an adult with an advanced solid tumor such as melanoma, head and neck, liver or kidney cancer. CDR3 loop: CASSKRGDEKLFF. The CDR3, as DNA: TGTGCCAGCAGTAAAAGGGGGGATGAAAAACTGTTTTTT.